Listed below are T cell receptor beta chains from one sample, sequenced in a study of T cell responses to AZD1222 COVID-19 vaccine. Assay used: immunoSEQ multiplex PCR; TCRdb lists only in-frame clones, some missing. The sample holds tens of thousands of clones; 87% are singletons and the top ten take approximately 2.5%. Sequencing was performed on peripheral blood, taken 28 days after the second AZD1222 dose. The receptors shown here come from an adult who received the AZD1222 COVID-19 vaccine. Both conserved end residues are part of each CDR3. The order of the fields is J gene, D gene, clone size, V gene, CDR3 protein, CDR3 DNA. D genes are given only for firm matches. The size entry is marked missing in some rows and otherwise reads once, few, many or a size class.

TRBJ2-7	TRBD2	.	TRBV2	CASTPSGYYEQYF	TGTGCCAGCACCCCTAGCGGGTACTACGAGCAGTACTTC
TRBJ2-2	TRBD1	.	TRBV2	CASSRDRAPGELFF	TGTGCCAGCTCTCGGGACAGGGCCCCCGGGGAGCTGTTTTTT
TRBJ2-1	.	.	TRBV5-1	CASSTLAFENEQFF	TGCGCCAGCAGTACGCTAGCGTTCGAGAATGAGCAGTTCTTC
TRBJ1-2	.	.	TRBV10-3	CAISEFPGDGYTF	TGTGCCATCAGTGAGTTTCCAGGGGATGGCTACACCTTC
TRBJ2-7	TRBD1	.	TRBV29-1	CSALDRVTHEQYF	TGCAGCGCTTTGGACAGGGTAACCCACGAGCAGTACTTC
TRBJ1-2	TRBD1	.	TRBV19	CASSWTGADGYTF	TGTGCCAGTAGCTGGACAGGGGCGGATGGCTACACCTTC
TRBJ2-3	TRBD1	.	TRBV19	CASNEGQGAADTQYF	TGTGCCAGTAACGAAGGACAGGGGGCGGCAGATACGCAGTATTTT
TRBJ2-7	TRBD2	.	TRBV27	CASSLRASGTYEQYF	TGTGCCAGCAGTTTAAGGGCTAGCGGGACCTACGAGCAGTACTTC
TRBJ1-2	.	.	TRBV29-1	CSVVGAENYGYTF	TGCAGCGTTGTAGGGGCCGAGAACTATGGCTACACCTTC
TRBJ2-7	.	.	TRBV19	CASRAQAPAYEQYF	TGTGCCAGCCGGGCGCAGGCCCCAGCCTACGAGCAGTACTTC
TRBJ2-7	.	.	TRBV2	CASRDSFYEQYF	TGTGCCAGCAGGGACTCCTTCTACGAGCAGTACTTC
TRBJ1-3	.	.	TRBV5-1	CASSLRGQGNTIYF	TGCGCCAGCAGCTTGCGGGGGCAGGGAAACACCATATATTTT
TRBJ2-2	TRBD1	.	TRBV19	CASTKDRTDTGELFF	TGTGCCAGTACTAAGGACAGGACGGACACCGGGGAGCTGTTTTTT
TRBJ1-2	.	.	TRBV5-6	CASSLGPGPTGYTF	TGTGCCAGCAGCTTGGGTCCAGGGCCTACGGGCTACACCTTC
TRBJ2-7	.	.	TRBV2	CASSAQGHEQYF	TGTGCCAGCAGTGCCCAGGGGCACGAGCAGTACTTC
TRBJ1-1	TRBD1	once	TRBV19	CASSMSRGLEAFF	TGTGCCAGTAGTATGAGTAGGGGGCTTGAAGCTTTCTTT
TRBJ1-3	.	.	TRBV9	CASSVAAGFGNTIYF	TGTGCCAGCAGCGTAGCGGCGGGATTTGGAAACACCATATATTTT
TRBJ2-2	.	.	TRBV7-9	CASSSAAAGELFF	TGTGCCAGCAGCTCAGCCGCCGCCGGGGAGCTGTTTTTT
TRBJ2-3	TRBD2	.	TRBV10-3	CAISDWAGASDTQYF	TGTGCCATCAGTGATTGGGCGGGAGCCTCAGATACGCAGTATTTT
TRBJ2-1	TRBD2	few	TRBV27	CASSQRRTSGYNEQFF	TGTGCCAGCAGTCAGCGTAGGACTAGCGGCTACAATGAGCAGTTCTTC
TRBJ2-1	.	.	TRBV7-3	CASSRGPGTSYNEQFF	TGTGCCAGCAGCCGGGGGCCCGGGACTTCTTACAATGAGCAGTTCTTC
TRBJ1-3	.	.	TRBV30	CAWKEGRLSGNTIYF	TGTGCCTGGAAGGAGGGACGTCTCTCTGGAAACACCATATATTTT
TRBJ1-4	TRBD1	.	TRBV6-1	CASSDAGGPNEKLFF	TGTGCCAGCAGTGACGCAGGGGGACCAAATGAAAAACTGTTTTTT
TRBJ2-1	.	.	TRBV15	CATSRGGAGGNEQFF	TGTGCCACCAGCAGGGGAGGCGCAGGCGGCAATGAGCAGTTCTTC
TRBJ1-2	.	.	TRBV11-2	CASSLEPGASYGYTF	TGTGCCAGCAGCTTAGAACCGGGGGCGAGTTATGGCTACACCTTC
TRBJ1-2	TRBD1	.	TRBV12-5	CASGLSGGNYGYTF	TGTGCTAGTGGTTTGTCAGGGGGTAACTATGGCTACACCTTC
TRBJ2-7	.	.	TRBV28	CASSLAGSLSSYEQYF	TGTGCCAGCAGTCTAGCTGGGTCTCTTAGCTCCTACGAGCAGTACTTC
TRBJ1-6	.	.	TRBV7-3	CASSFGGRSPLHF	TGTGCCAGCAGCTTCGGGGGGCGTTCACCCCTCCACTTT